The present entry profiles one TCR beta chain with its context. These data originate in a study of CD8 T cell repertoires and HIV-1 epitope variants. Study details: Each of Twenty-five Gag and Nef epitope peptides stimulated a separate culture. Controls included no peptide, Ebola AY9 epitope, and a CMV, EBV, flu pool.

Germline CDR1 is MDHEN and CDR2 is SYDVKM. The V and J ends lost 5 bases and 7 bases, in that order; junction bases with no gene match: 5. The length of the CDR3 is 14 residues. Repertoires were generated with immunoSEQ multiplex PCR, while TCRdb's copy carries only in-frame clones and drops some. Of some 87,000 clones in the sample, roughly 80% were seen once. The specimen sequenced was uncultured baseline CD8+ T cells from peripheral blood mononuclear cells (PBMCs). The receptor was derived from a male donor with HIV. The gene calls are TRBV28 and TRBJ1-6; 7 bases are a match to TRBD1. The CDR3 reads CASSAGGSNSPLHF. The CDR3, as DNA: TGTGCCAGCAGTGCAGGGGGTTCGAATTCACCCCTCCACTTT.